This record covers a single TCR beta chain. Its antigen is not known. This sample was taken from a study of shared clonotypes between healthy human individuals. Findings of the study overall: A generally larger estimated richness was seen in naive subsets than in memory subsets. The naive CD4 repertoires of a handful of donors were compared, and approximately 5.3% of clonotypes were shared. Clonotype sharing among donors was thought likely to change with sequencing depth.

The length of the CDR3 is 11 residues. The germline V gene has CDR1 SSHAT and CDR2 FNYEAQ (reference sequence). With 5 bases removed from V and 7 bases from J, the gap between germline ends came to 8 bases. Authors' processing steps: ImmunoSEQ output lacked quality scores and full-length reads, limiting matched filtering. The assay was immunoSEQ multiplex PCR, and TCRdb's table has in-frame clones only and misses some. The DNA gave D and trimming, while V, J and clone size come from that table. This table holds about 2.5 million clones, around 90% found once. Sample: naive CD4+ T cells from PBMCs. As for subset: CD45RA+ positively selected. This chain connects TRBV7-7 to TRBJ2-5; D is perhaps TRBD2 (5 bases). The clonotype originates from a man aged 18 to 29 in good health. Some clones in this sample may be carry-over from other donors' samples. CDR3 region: CASSGAGTQYF. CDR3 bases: TGTGCCAGCAGCGGCGCGGGGACCCAGTACTTC.